The 29 T cell receptor beta chains in this list originate from one sample, sequenced in a study of OX40 agonist ivuxolimab in advanced cancers. Clones were read by immunoSEQ multiplex PCR, and TCRdb kept only the in-frame ones, dropping some. There are about 89,000 clones in the sample; roughly 91% occur only once, and around 0.71% lies in the top ten. The starting material was CD4+ or CD8+ T cells sorted from blood, obtained in a trial of the OX40 agonist ivuxolimab. These receptor sequences come from an adult with an advanced solid tumor such as melanoma, head and neck, liver or kidney cancer.

V and J are TRBV19 and TRBJ2-2; 7 nucleotides align to TRBD2. Trimming took 6 bases from V and 5 from J; bases not matched to a gene: 3. The V gene's germline CDR1 is LNHDA and CDR2 SQIVND (reference sequence). The CDR3 sequence is 13 residues long. The CDR3 protein is CASRIGGTGELFF. CDR3 sequence (DNA): TGTGCCAGTAGGATCGGGGGGACCGGGGAGCTGTTTTTT.

The gene calls are TRBV7-9 and TRBJ1-4; 8 bases match TRBD1. Germline lookup yields CDR1 SEHNR and CDR2 FQNEAQ (reference sequence). The CDR3 spans 15 residues. The ends lost 3 bases at V and 3 bases at J; junction bases unmatched: 3. The CDR3 DNA is TGTGCCAGCAGCTTCAACAGGGGGGCTAATGAAAAACTGTTTTTT. As protein: CASSFNRGANEKLFF.

This clone has only a few counts. The rearrangement joins TRBV6-5 to TRBJ1-3; D unresolved. Per germline, CDR1 MNHEY and CDR2 SVGAGI. V lost 5 bases and J lost 4, with 9 bases in between. The CDR3 totals 13 residues. The CDR3 DNA reads TGTGCCAGCAGTGACTACAGCGGAAACACCATATATTTT. Translation gives CASSDYSGNTIYF.

This clone was observed once. The chain recombines TRBV6-1 with TRBJ1-5; a weak D match, TRBD1 (5 bases). V was pared by 6 bases and J by 7 bases, with 16 bases between. Germline V gene data show CDR1 as MNHNS and CDR2 as SASEGT. This CDR3 region has 14 residues. CDR3: CASSAEAGGQPQHF. CDR3 nucleotides: TGTGCCAGCAGCGCCGAGGCGGGGGGGCAGCCCCAGCATTTT.

V is TRBV30 and J is TRBJ2-4; tentatively, D is TRBD1 (5 bases). The CDR3 runs 14 residues. Trimming removed 4 bases from V and 1 base from J, with 11 bases in between. Germline lookup yields CDR1 GTSNPN and CDR2 SVGIG (reference sequence). CDR3 sequence (DNA): TGTGCCTGGAACCCAGGGTTGGCCAAAAACATTCAGTACTTC. Its translation: CAWNPGLAKNIQYF.

The chain links TRBV28 to TRBJ2-7, with D tentatively TRBD1 (5 bases). With 5 bases removed from V and 3 bases from J, the gap between germline ends came to 11 bases. Germline CDR1 MDHEN, CDR2 SYDVKM. CDR3 length equals 13 residues. The CDR3: CASSPTTGYEQYF. CDR3 nucleotide sequence: TGTGCCAGCAGTCCCACCACAGGCTACGAGCAGTACTTC.

The V and J genes are TRBV6-5 and TRBJ2-1; no firm D call. The ends were cut back, 2 bases at V and 9 bases at J, with 11 bases in the middle. CDR3 length: 13 amino acids. Looked up from germline, CDR1 is MNHEY and CDR2 is SVGAGI. DNA for the CDR3: TGTGCCAGCAGTTACGACGGTAAGGGTGAGCAGTTCTTC. This gives the protein CASSYDGKGEQFF.

The chain couples TRBV19 to TRBJ2-4; 8 nucleotides align to TRBD2. CDR1 and CDR2 (germline): LNHDA, SQIVND (reference sequence). The trim removed 5 bases at V and 8 bases at J, leaving 5 bases unmatched. The CDR3 is made up of 13 amino acids. The CDR3: CASSPSGRDIQYF. The CDR3 DNA sequence: TGTGCCAGTAGTCCAAGCGGGAGAGACATTCAGTACTTC. The full variable domain, in which reference TRBV19 and TRBJ2-4 provide the parts outside the CDR3, is DGGITQSPKYLFRKEGQNVTLSCEQNLNHDAMYWYRQDPGQGLRLIYYSQIVNDFQKGDIAEGYSVSREKKESFPLTVTSAQKNPTAFYLCASSPSGRDIQYFGAGTRLSVL.

This rearrangement joins TRBV11-2 to TRBJ2-1; 13 positions match TRBD2. Germline values: CDR1 SGHAT, CDR2 FQNNGV. This CDR3 has 16 amino acids. The trim removed 0 bases at V and 9 bases at J, leaving 5 bases unmatched. The CDR3 DNA is TGTGCCAGCAGCTTAGATCGAACTAGCGGGAGGGCTGAGCAGTTCTTC. Its translation: CASSLDRTSGRAEQFF. The full variable domain, rest sourced from reference TRBV11-2 and TRBJ2-1, is EAGVAQSPRYKIIEKRQSVAFWCNPISGHATLYWYQQILGQGPKLLIQFQNNGVVDDSQLPKDRFSAERLKGVDSTLKIQPAKLEDSAVYLCASSLDRTSGRAEQFFGPGTRLTVL.

The chain carries TRBV11-3 and TRBJ2-2; weak D call: TRBD1 (5 bases). V lost 7 bases and J lost 0, with 12 bases in between. CDR3 size: 15 residues. In germline, CDR1 is SGHNT, CDR2 YENEEA. The DNA of the CDR3 is TGTGCCAGCACTTTGACAGCTACGAACACCGGGGAGCTGTTTTTT. Its protein is CASTLTATNTGELFF.

This clone appeared once. The rearrangement uses TRBV7-2 and TRBJ2-1, with D maybe TRBD2 (5 bases). The CDR3 is 16 amino acids. CDR1 and CDR2 (germline): SGHTA, FQGNSA. V lost 6 bases and J lost 0, with 15 bases in between. The CDR3 here is CASSLAWSSSYNEQFF. The CDR3 nucleotides are TGTGCCAGCAGTCTAGCCTGGAGTTCCTCCTACAATGAGCAGTTCTTC.

The genes are TRBV4-3 and TRBJ1-5; the D gene is possibly TRBD1 (6 bases). Looked up from germline, CDR1 is LGHNA and CDR2 is YSLEER. V lost 0 bases, J lost 4 bases, and 13 bases lay in between. The CDR3 totals 16 residues. This chain's CDR3 is CASSQDWGQVNQPQHF. As DNA, the CDR3 is TGCGCCAGCAGCCAAGATTGGGGACAAGTAAATCAGCCCCAGCATTTT.

The V call is TRBV10-3, the J call TRBJ2-3, with D uncertain. The CDR3 extends over 14 amino acids. The ends were cut back, 3 bases at V and 3 bases at J, with 10 bases in the middle. CDR1 and CDR2 from the germline V gene are ENHRY and SYGVKD. The CDR3 nucleotides read TGTGCCATCAGTGACCCGACCAGGACAGATACGCAGTATTTT. Protein: CAISDPTRTDTQYF.

V and J are TRBV6-5 and TRBJ2-7; D not certain. Germline V gene lookup returns CDR1 MNHEY and CDR2 SVGAGI. The V end lost 4 bases, the J end lost 3 bases, and 10 bases lay between the germline ends. The CDR3 loop spans 13 amino acids. The CDR3 region is CASSSSGFYEQYF. As DNA, the CDR3 is TGTGCCAGCAGTTCGTCCGGGTTCTACGAGCAGTACTTC.

This clone was counted between two and nine times. The chain has TRBV5-4 and TRBJ2-7, with D possibly being TRBD2 (6 bases). Germline loops: CDR1 SGHNT, CDR2 YYREEE (reference sequence). This CDR3 spans 14 amino acids. The V end was cut by 0 bases, the J end by 4 bases, with 11 bases between. This CDR3 reads CASSLGLGVYEQYF. Written as DNA, the CDR3 is TGTGCCAGCAGCTTGGGACTAGGTGTTTACGAGCAGTACTTC.

The chain links TRBV2 to TRBJ2-5; perhaps TRBD1 as D (6 bases). V was clipped by 6 bases and J by 0 bases, with 14 bases between them. The CDR3 length is 15 residues. Germline V lookup: CDR1 SNHLY, CDR2 FYNNEI. The CDR3 loop reads CASSAGQPYQETQYF. In nucleotides, the CDR3 is TGTGCCAGCAGCGCCGGACAGCCGTACCAAGAGACCCAGTACTTC. The full variable domain, in which reference TRBV2 and TRBJ2-5 provide the parts outside the CDR3, is EPEVTQTPSHQVTQMGQEVILRCVPISNHLYFYWYRQILGQKVEFLVSFYNNEISEKSEIFDDQFSVERPDGSNFTLKIRSTKLEDSAMYFCASSAGQPYQETQYFGPGTRLLVL.

J is TRBJ1-4 and V is TRBV7-2; D is ambiguous. Trimming removed 0 bases at V and 5 bases at J, with 7 bases between. The CDR3 sequence is 14 residues long. Germline CDR1 SGHTA, CDR2 FQGNSA. DNA of the CDR3: TGTGCCAGCAGCTTAGCGAACAGCAATGAAAAACTGTTTTTT. It is translated as CASSLANSNEKLFF.

The chain couples TRBV7-2 to TRBJ2-1; no firm D call. The V and J ends lost 5 bases and 10 bases respectively, with 12 bases between them. The length of the CDR3 is 12 residues. In germline, CDR1 is SGHTA, CDR2 FQGNSA. The CDR3 bases are TGTGCCAGCAGCCTTTGGAGTGGGGAGCAGTTCTTC. This translates into CASSLWSGEQFF.

This chain uses TRBV9 with TRBJ2-5; 7 bases fit TRBD2. The germline V gene has CDR1 SGDLS and CDR2 YYNGEE. There are 16 residues in the CDR3. V lost 0 bases and J lost 2; bases outside the gene matches: 7. The CDR3 DNA reads as TGTGCCAGCAGCGTAGAGGCGGGAGAGGGGCAAGAGACCCAGTACTTC. Residues: CASSVEAGEGQETQYF.

The genes are TRBV7-8 and TRBJ2-7; the match to TRBD1 covers 9 bases. Germline trimming cut 1 base from V and 7 bases from J; bases unmatched to any gene: 5. Per germline, CDR1 SGHVS and CDR2 FQNEAQ. The length of the CDR3 is 14 residues. CDR3 in DNA: TGTGCCAGCAGCTTAGGACAGGGGGTGGGTGAGCAGTACTTC. The encoded protein is CASSLGQGVGEQYF.

The genes are TRBV6-1 and TRBJ2-3; 8 bases are shared with TRBD2. V shed 4 bases and J 2 bases; nucleotides not matched to a gene: 14. The germline gives CDR1 MNHNS, CDR2 SASEGT. There are 18 residues in the CDR3. CDR3 DNA: TGTGCCAGCAGTGCTGGAGCGGGGGCCGCGATTTACACAGATACGCAGTATTTT. As protein: CASSAGAGAAIYTDTQYF.

The CDR3 region has the DNA TGTGCCAGCTCACCACCTACAGCGGCAGGGGGCATGGGCTATGGCTACACCTTC. Translating it yields CASSPPTAAGGMGYGYTF. V is TRBV18 and J is TRBJ1-2; TRBD1 aligns across 8 bases. The CDR3 covers 18 residues. J was trimmed by 4 bases and V by 0 bases; bases with no gene match: 13. Looked up from germline, CDR1 is KGHSH and CDR2 is LQKENI.

The gene calls are TRBV19 and TRBJ2-2, with unresolved D. Germline V gene data show CDR1 as LNHDA and CDR2 as SQIVND (reference sequence). The CDR3 is made up of 13 amino acids. V shed 3 bases and J shed 4 bases, with 6 bases lying between them. CDR3 residues: CASSIHFTGELFF. The CDR3 DNA reads as TGTGCCAGTAGTATCCACTTCACCGGGGAGCTGTTTTTT.

V usage is TRBV4-3 and J usage is TRBJ2-7; D remains ambiguous. This CDR3 has 15 amino acids. Germline V gene data show CDR1 as LGHNA and CDR2 as YSLEER. V was pared by 0 bases and J by 2 bases, with 11 bases between. CDR3 nucleotides: TGCGCCAGCAGCCAAGACAGGCTTAAAACCTACGAGCAGTACTTC. Its protein is CASSQDRLKTYEQYF.

The chain carries TRBV7-6 and TRBJ2-7, with D unresolved. Germline values: CDR1 SGHVS, CDR2 FNYEAQ. V was shortened by 5 bases and J by 4 bases, with 15 bases between the two germline ends. The CDR3 consists of 14 residues. The chain's CDR3 is CASSPLPDTYEQYF. CDR3 in DNA: TGTGCCAGCAGCCCCCTCCCGGATACTTACGAGCAGTACTTC. Looking up the rest from reference TRBV7-6 and TRBJ2-7 gives the full variable domain: GAGVSQSPRYKVTKRGQDVALRCDPISGHVSLYWYRQALGQGPEFLTYFNYEAQQDKSGLPNDRFSAERPEGSISTLTIQRTEQRDSAMYRCASSPLPDTYEQYFGPGTRLTVT.

J is TRBJ2-3 and V is TRBV5-1, with D tentatively TRBD1 (6 bases). The CDR3 is 14 amino acids. CDR1 SGHRS and CDR2 YFSETQ come from the germline V gene. V was clipped by 3 bases and J by 1 base, with 9 bases between them. CDR3 loop: CASSSTGGTDTQYF. The CDR3 DNA sequence: TGCGCCAGCAGCTCGACAGGTGGCACAGATACGCAGTATTTT. Combining the CDR3 with reference TRBV5-1 and TRBJ2-3 gives the whole variable domain KAGVTQTPRYLIKTRGQQVTLSCSPISGHRSVSWYQQTPGQGLQFLFEYFSETQRNKGNFPGRFSGRQFSNSRSEMNVSTLELGDSALYLCASSSTGGTDTQYFGPGTRLTVL.

Concerning this clone itself: The same CDR3 is also encoded by other DNA sequences in this sample. V is TRBV20-1 and J is TRBJ1-1; D might be TRBD1 (6 bases). From germline, CDR1 is DFQATT and CDR2 SNEGSKA (reference sequence). Trimming removed 6 bases at V and 5 bases at J, with 10 bases between. CDR3 length: 11 residues. CDR3 coding DNA: TGCAGTGCATCAGGGGATACTGAAGCTTTCTTT. The encoded protein is CSASGDTEAFF.

The genes are TRBV10-2 and TRBJ2-3; 8 bases map to TRBD2. CDR1 is WSHSY and CDR2 is SAAADI in the germline V gene. V lost 0 bases and J lost 6; bases outside the gene matches: 5. The CDR3 consists of 15 residues. Here the CDR3 reads CASSESSGRSDTQYF. CDR3 sequence (DNA): TGCGCCAGCAGTGAGTCCAGCGGGAGATCTGATACGCAGTATTTT.

V usage is TRBV5-1 and J usage is TRBJ2-5; a possible D gene is TRBD1 (5 bases). Germline loops: CDR1 SGHRS, CDR2 YFSETQ. The germline V and J ends were trimmed by 0 bases and 5 bases, with 17 bases remaining between them. The CDR3 spans 16 residues. The CDR3 protein is CASSLVASAGMETQYF. The DNA of the CDR3 is TGCGCCAGCAGCTTGGTTGCTTCGGCAGGGATGGAGACCCAGTACTTC.